The entry that follows covers one T cell receptor (beta chain) sequence. This sample was taken from a study of technical replicates of blood from a handful of donors. Generated by immunoSEQ multiplex PCR, the TCRdb table keeps only in-frame clones and is missing some. Of approximately 82,000 clones in the sample, approximately 91% were seen once. The junction had 9 bases not matched to a gene; V was cut back by 6 bases and J by 0 bases. Germline assignment: CDR1 SGDLS and CDR2 YYNGEE. The CDR3 consists of 16 residues. The chain has TRBV9 and TRBJ2-1, with 7 nucleotides matching TRBD2. The specimen sequenced was T cells isolated from PBMCs. The sequence derives from a human donor in good health. Some clones in this sample may be carry-over from other donors' samples. The CDR3 is CASTRETPSSYNEQFF. Written as DNA, the CDR3 is TGTGCCAGCACGCGGGAGACGCCAAGCTCCTACAATGAGCAGTTCTTC.